This is a list of T cell receptor beta chains from one sample in a study of CD8 T cells in ankylosing spondylitis. TCRdb itself ran the 5' RACE reads through MiXCR, one entry per CDR3 protein. The sample lists 200,000 to 250,000 distinct CDR3 sequences; roughly 24% were seen once. Sequences were obtained from blood, either unsorted or a sorted T cell fraction (not recorded which). The receptor set was obtained from a male donor with ankylosing spondylitis or in good health (not recorded which). The CDR3 runs from the conserved cysteine through the conserved F or W. Each record gives: J gene, clone size, V gene, D gene, CDR3 protein, CDR3 DNA. D genes are given only for firm matches. Size values are once, few and many counts, or a class for expanded clones, and some rows have none.

TRBJ2-7,many,TRBV7-8,.,CASSSGPLSYEQYF,TGTGCCAGCAGCTCTGGACCTCTCTCCTACGAGCAGTACTTC
TRBJ1-6,few,TRBV20-1,.,CSASRGGGYNSPLHF,TGCAGTGCTAGTCGGGGCGGGGGCTATAATTCACCCCTCCACTTT
TRBJ2-1,.,TRBV20-1,.,CSARRQGGYNEQFF,TGCAGTGCCAGGAGGCAGGGGGGGTACAATGAGCAGTTCTTC
TRBJ2-1,many,TRBV6-1,.,CASSPPFSYNEQFF,TGTGCCAGCAGTCCCCCGTTTTCCTACAATGAGCAGTTCTTC
TRBJ2-5,.,TRBV9,.,CASSGELRAEETQYF,TGTGCCAGCAGCGGGGAGTTAAGGGCGGAAGAGACCCAGTACTTC
TRBJ2-7,few,TRBV20-1,.,CSVSRDNSYEQYF,TGCAGTGTTAGCCGGGACAACTCCTACGAGCAGTACTTC
TRBJ2-7,.,TRBV7-9,TRBD1,CASSFSQGDEQYF,TGTGCCAGCAGCTTTTCCCAGGGGGACGAGCAGTACTTC
TRBJ1-4,many,TRBV28,.,CASSGPGTGNEKLFF,TGTGCCAGCAGTGGCCCCGGGACGGGTAATGAAAAACTGTTTTTT
TRBJ2-4,few,TRBV9,.,CASSPELRASAKNIQYF,TGTGCCAGCAGCCCTGAACTCAGGGCCTCAGCCAAAAACATTCAGTACTTC
TRBJ1-4,few,TRBV7-9,TRBD1,CASSRVSGDRYNEKLFF,TGTGCCAGCAGCAGAGTCTCCGGGGACAGGTATAATGAAAAACTGTTTTTT
TRBJ2-5,few,TRBV7-6,.,CASSSGGWAQETQYF,TGTGCCAGCAGCTCGGGGGGCTGGGCCCAAGAGACCCAGTACTTC
TRBJ1-4,.,TRBV5-1,TRBD1,CASSLVPGQVNEKLFF,TGCGCCAGCAGCTTGGTCCCGGGACAGGTTAATGAAAAACTGTTTTTT
TRBJ1-2,many,TRBV6-1,.,CASSRAQGDGYTF,TGTGCCAGCAGTCGGGCACAGGGAGATGGCTACACCTTC
TRBJ1-5,many,TRBV29-1,.,CSVGGGSNQPQHF,TGCAGCGTGGGGGGGGGGAGCAATCAGCCCCAGCATTTT
TRBJ2-7,many,TRBV28,.,CASRDHSGSYEQYF,TGTGCCAGCAGGGATCATTCAGGGTCCTACGAGCAGTACTTC
TRBJ2-5,many,TRBV20-1,.,CSANGNGVETQYF,TGCAGTGCTAATGGGAATGGTGTAGAGACCCAGTACTTC
TRBJ2-1,many,TRBV29-1,.,CSVDVGYDEQFF,TGCAGCGTTGATGTGGGGTACGATGAGCAGTTCTTC
TRBJ2-5,.,TRBV5-1,TRBD2,CASSPWGGKEVAETQYF,TGCGCCAGCAGCCCCTGGGGAGGGAAGGAGGTAGCAGAGACCCAGTACTTC
TRBJ2-7,.,TRBV5-1,TRBD2,CARAIRLAAYEQYF,TGCGCCAGAGCGATCAGACTAGCCGCCTACGAGCAGTACTTC
TRBJ2-2,.,TRBV6-5,.,CASSYSISQVYTGELFF,TGTGCCAGCAGTTACTCGATAAGCCAGGTGTACACCGGGGAGCTGTTTTTT
TRBJ1-1,many,TRBV5-1,.,CASNGQQLGTEAFF,TGCGCCAGCAACGGACAGCAGCTGGGCACTGAAGCTTTCTTT
TRBJ2-7,many,TRBV12-3/TRBV12-4,TRBD1,CASRPDRGPVEQYF,TGTGCCAGCAGACCTGACAGGGGGCCGGTCGAGCAGTACTTC
TRBJ2-1,many,TRBV27,TRBD2,CASIGAGGQYNEQFF,TGTGCCAGCATAGGAGCGGGAGGGCAGTACAATGAGCAGTTCTTC
TRBJ2-3,many,TRBV3-1,TRBD2,CASSRSGNSDTQYF,TGTGCCAGCAGCCGAAGCGGGAACTCAGATACGCAGTATTTT
TRBJ2-7,.,TRBV7-2,TRBD2,CASSLGGKRERSYEQYF,TGTGCCAGCAGCTTAGGGGGCAAGCGGGAGCGCTCCTACGAGCAGTACTTC
TRBJ2-6,.,TRBV6-2/TRBV6-3,TRBD2,CASTSGRAFPGANVLTF,TGTGCCAGTACTAGCGGGAGGGCCTTTCCTGGGGCCAACGTCCTGACTTTC
TRBJ1-6,many,TRBV9,.,CASSAPEAGPLHF,TGTGCCAGCAGCGCCCCCGAGGCGGGACCCCTCCACTTT
TRBJ1-3,many,TRBV12-3/TRBV12-4,.,CASSLQPSGNTIYF,TGTGCCAGCAGTTTACAGCCCTCTGGAAACACCATATATTTT
TRBJ2-5,.,TRBV20-1,TRBD2,CSARVVTSGQETQYF,TGCAGTGCTAGAGTAGTCACTAGCGGGCAAGAGACCCAGTACTTC
TRBJ2-5,.,TRBV11-2,.,CASSLVDGAWGTQYF,TGTGCCAGCAGCTTAGTTGACGGGGCTTGGGGGACCCAGTACTTC
TRBJ2-2,few,TRBV10-3,TRBD2,CAIMGDSGTGELFF,TGTGCCATCATGGGGGATAGCGGGACCGGGGAGCTGTTTTTT
TRBJ1-1,many,TRBV12-3/TRBV12-4,.,CASSPVRGKAFF,TGTGCCAGCAGTCCAGTCCGGGGAAAAGCTTTCTTT
TRBJ2-1,.,TRBV11-2,TRBD1,CASSGHLGQGVDEQFF,TGTGCCAGCAGTGGCCATCTGGGACAGGGAGTTGATGAGCAGTTCTTC
TRBJ2-1,.,TRBV6-1,.,CASVLRVNNEQFF,TGTGCCAGCGTCTTACGAGTTAACAATGAGCAGTTCTTC
TRBJ2-3,many,TRBV2,.,CASSERASTDTQYF,TGTGCCAGCAGTGAACGCGCGAGCACAGATACGCAGTATTTT
TRBJ2-1,few,TRBV19,.,CASSTPGHTGDEQFF,TGTGCCAGTAGTACCCCGGGACACACAGGAGATGAGCAGTTCTTC
TRBJ2-2,.,TRBV4-2,TRBD2,CASSLIAGGNTGELFF,TGTGCCAGCAGCCTCATAGCGGGAGGTAACACCGGGGAGCTGTTTTTT
TRBJ2-3,many,TRBV29-1,.,CSVSEGATSTDTQYF,TGCAGCGTTTCGGAGGGAGCCACTAGCACAGATACGCAGTATTTT
TRBJ2-3,.,TRBV10-1,TRBD2,CASSESRLAGGFSTDTQYF,TGCGCCAGCAGTGAGTCGCGGCTAGCGGGAGGTTTTAGCACAGATACGCAGTATTTT
TRBJ2-3,many,TRBV10-3,TRBD2,CAIKASGVTDTQYF,TGTGCCATCAAGGCTAGCGGGGTCACAGATACGCAGTATTTT
TRBJ1-2,many,TRBV20-1,TRBD1,CSADESDRANYGYTF,TGCAGTGCCGACGAATCCGACAGGGCGAACTATGGCTACACCTTC
TRBJ1-5,many,TRBV12-3/TRBV12-4,.,CASSLAGGGGQPQHF,TGTGCCAGCAGTTTAGCGGGGGGAGGGGGACAGCCCCAGCATTTT
TRBJ1-5,many,TRBV29-1,TRBD1,CSAGTGVGNQPQHF,TGCAGCGCTGGGACAGGGGTCGGCAATCAGCCCCAGCATTTT
TRBJ1-2,.,TRBV7-8,TRBD1,CASSFGTGTYGYTF,TGTGCCAGCAGCTTCGGGACAGGGACCTATGGCTACACCTTC
TRBJ2-2,.,TRBV24-1,.,CATSPGLNTGELFF,TGTGCCACCAGTCCGGGACTTAACACCGGGGAGCTGTTTTTT
TRBJ2-3,many,TRBV4-3,.,CASSQDPGFTDTQYF,TGCGCCAGCAGCCAAGACCCAGGGTTCACAGATACGCAGTATTTT
TRBJ2-7,few,TRBV5-1,.,CASSSYTGILSSYEQYF,TGCGCCAGCAGCTCTTACACAGGGATCCTGAGCTCCTACGAGCAGTACTTC
TRBJ1-2,.,TRBV9,.,CASSVGSVGSHYGYTF,TGTGCCAGCAGCGTAGGGAGTGTTGGGAGCCACTATGGCTACACCTTC
TRBJ2-1,many,TRBV5-4,TRBD1,CASSSGTGAYNEQFF,TGTGCCAGCAGCTCCGGGACAGGGGCCTACAATGAGCAGTTCTTC
TRBJ2-7,.,TRBV10-3,.,CAITKGLTYEQYF,TGTGCCATCACGAAGGGATTAACCTACGAGCAGTACTTC
TRBJ2-7,few,TRBV18,.,CASSASASYEQYF,TGTGCCAGCTCAGCTAGCGCTAGCTACGAGCAGTACTTC
TRBJ2-5,many,TRBV7-2,.,CASSFGQPPVRETQYF,TGTGCCAGCAGCTTCGGACAGCCCCCGGTAAGGGAGACCCAGTACTTC
TRBJ2-2,.,TRBV7-9,.,CASSLGAGLGELFF,TGTGCCAGCAGCTTAGGGGCCGGACTCGGGGAGCTGTTTTTT
TRBJ2-1,.,TRBV4-1,.,CASSRQRIGGSYNEQFF,TGCGCCAGCAGCCGCCAACGGATCGGGGGTTCCTACAATGAGCAGTTCTTC
TRBJ2-7,many,TRBV5-1,.,CASSLWDPTYEQYF,TGCGCCAGCAGCTTGTGGGATCCAACCTACGAGCAGTACTTC
TRBJ2-1,.,TRBV20-1,TRBD2,CSATKLALEDNEQFF,TGCAGTGCTACAAAACTAGCGTTAGAGGACAATGAGCAGTTCTTC
TRBJ2-2,.,TRBV12-3/TRBV12-4,.,CASSLGGMNTGELFF,TGTGCCAGCAGTTTAGGAGGAATGAACACCGGGGAGCTGTTTTTT
TRBJ1-6,.,TRBV20-1,.,CSARDLGHPSSYNSPLHF,TGCAGTGCTAGAGATCTGGGACACCCGAGCTCCTATAATTCACCCCTCCACTTT
TRBJ2-7,many,TRBV29-1,.,CSATHPSYEQYF,TGCAGCGCAACACACCCATCGTACGAGCAGTACTTC